A selection of T cell receptor beta chains follows, all from one sample in a study of shared clonotypes between healthy human individuals. Assay: immunoSEQ multiplex PCR; the TCRdb copy retains only in-frame clones and omits some. The profile shows 2 million to 2.5 million clones, roughly 91% of them singletons. Sequencing was done on a sample of naive CD8+ T cells from PBMCs. These receptor sequences come from a man aged 18 to 30 in good health. Some clones in this sample may be carry-over from other donors' samples. The CDR3 runs from the conserved cysteine through the conserved F or W. The D gene is left open where the match is weak. Where a row states a size, it is once, few, many or the class of an expanded clone; other rows omit it.

clone size	V gene	D gene	J gene	CDR3 protein	CDR3 DNA
.	TRBV19	TRBD1	TRBJ2-1	CASRDRGIYEQFF	TGTGCCAGCCGGGACAGGGGGATCTATGAGCAGTTCTTC
.	TRBV9	TRBD2	TRBJ2-7	CASSPRLAIPSYEQYF	TGTGCCAGCAGCCCTCGACTAGCGATCCCTTCCTACGAGCAGTACTTC
.	TRBV27	.	TRBJ2-7	CASSSRDRLQYF	TGTGCCAGCAGTTCCAGGGACCGGCTGCAGTACTTC
.	TRBV19	.	TRBJ1-2	CASIPGPSNYGYTF	TGTGCCAGTATACCGGGACCCTCTAACTATGGCTACACCTTC
.	TRBV19	.	TRBJ1-5	CASKQGNQPQHF	TGTGCCAGTAAACAGGGTAATCAGCCCCAGCATTTT
.	TRBV27	TRBD2	TRBJ2-7	CASGLAGAYEQYF	TGTGCCAGCGGACTAGCGGGAGCTTACGAGCAGTACTTC
.	TRBV15	TRBD1	TRBJ2-7	CATSTRTGDPYEQYF	TGTGCCACCAGCACCCGGACAGGAGACCCCTACGAGCAGTACTTC
few	TRBV7-6	TRBD2	TRBJ2-1	CASSARTSGKVEQFF	TGTGCCAGCAGCGCCCGGACTAGCGGGAAGGTTGAGCAGTTCTTC
.	TRBV5-6	TRBD1	TRBJ1-2	CASSLAFPTGGYGYTF	TGTGCCAGCAGCTTGGCATTTCCGACAGGGGGCTATGGCTACACCTTC
.	TRBV9	.	TRBJ1-1	CASSVNPQIEAFF	TGTGCCAGCAGCGTTAACCCCCAGATAGAAGCTTTCTTT
.	TRBV12-5	.	TRBJ2-2	CASGLGYTGELFF	TGTGCTAGTGGTTTGGGTTACACCGGGGAGCTGTTTTTT
.	TRBV19	TRBD1	TRBJ1-1	CASRTGSTEAFF	TGTGCCAGTAGGACAGGGTCCACTGAAGCTTTCTTT
.	TRBV7-9	.	TRBJ1-1	CASSPSTATEAFF	TGTGCCAGCAGCCCATCGACAGCCACTGAAGCTTTCTTT
.	TRBV19	.	TRBJ1-1	CASSIEGPGVSF	TGTGCCAGTAGTATCGAGGGACCGGGAGTCTCGTTT
.	TRBV9	TRBD2	TRBJ2-3	CASSVEIGEGRYTQYF	TGTGCCAGCAGCGTAGAAATAGGGGAGGGCCGATATACGCAGTATTTT
.	TRBV28	TRBD2	TRBJ2-3	CASSRGTSVTDTQYF	TGTGCCAGCAGCCGAGGGACTAGCGTCACAGATACGCAGTATTTT
.	TRBV9	TRBD2	TRBJ2-3	CASSVAQGTSGTDTQYF	TGTGCCAGCAGCGTAGCTCAGGGGACTAGCGGGACAGATACGCAGTATTTT
.	TRBV29-1	TRBD1	TRBJ2-5	CSGQGPLETQYF	TGCAGCGGACAGGGGCCTTTGGAGACCCAGTACTTC
.	TRBV4-3	.	TRBJ2-6	CASSQEDYSGANVLTF	TGCGCCAGCAGCCAAGAGGATTACTCTGGGGCCAACGTCCTGACTTTC
.	TRBV12-5	.	TRBJ1-1	CASGLAPNTEAFF	TGTGCTAGTGGTTTGGCCCCGAACACTGAAGCTTTCTTT
few	TRBV6-1	.	TRBJ1-1	CASRPRVGSTEAFF	TGTGCCAGCAGACCCCGGGTAGGGAGTACTGAAGCTTTCTTT
.	TRBV12-2	.	TRBJ2-7	CASRLDRGPYEQYF	TGTGCAAGTCGGCTCGACAGGGGGCCTTACGAGCAGTACTTC
.	TRBV29-1	TRBD2	TRBJ2-5	CSVDDSGRASETQYF	TGCAGCGTTGACGATAGCGGGAGGGCGTCGGAGACCCAGTACTTC
.	TRBV29-1	TRBD1	TRBJ2-1	CSTGQGVDEQFF	TGCAGCACCGGACAGGGTGTGGATGAGCAGTTCTTC
once	TRBV7-9	.	TRBJ2-5	CASSLKAYQETQYF	TGTGCCAGCAGCTTGAAAGCTTACCAAGAGACCCAGTACTTC
.	TRBV4-1	.	TRBJ1-5	CASSQELRDNILRHF	TGCGCCAGCAGCCAAGAACTCCGGGACAATATTTTACGGCATTTT
.	TRBV5-1	.	TRBJ2-7	CASSLRRERLLVEQYF	TGCGCCAGCAGCTTGCGTCGTGAGCGGTTGTTGGTCGAGCAGTACTTC
.	TRBV14	.	TRBJ1-2	CASSPSWVYGYTF	TGTGCCAGCAGCCCTTCCTGGGTTTATGGCTACACCTTC
.	TRBV9	.	TRBJ1-2	CASSGTGGADYGYTF	TGTGCCAGCAGCGGAACAGGAGGGGCTGACTATGGCTACACCTTC
.	TRBV11-2	TRBD2	TRBJ2-3	CASSLAHPLAGASTDTQYF	TGTGCCAGCAGCTTAGCTCACCCTCTAGCGGGAGCAAGCACAGATACGCAGTATTTT
few	TRBV7-9	TRBD1	TRBJ1-4	CASSFERDSLSTLFF	TGTGCCAGCAGCTTTGAACGGGACAGTCTCTCGACACTGTTTTTT
.	TRBV9	.	TRBJ2-2	CASSVELAAVKGDRELFF	TGTGCCAGCAGCGTAGAGTTAGCGGCCGTCAAAGGGGACCGGGAGCTGTTTTTT
.	TRBV7-6	TRBD2	TRBJ2-7	CASSPTPRLAEPYEQYF	TGTGCCAGCAGCCCGACACCGAGACTAGCGGAACCCTACGAGCAGTACTTC
.	TRBV11-2	TRBD1	TRBJ2-5	CASSSGTGDQETQYF	TGTGCCAGCAGCTCCGGGACAGGGGACCAAGAGACCCAGTACTTC
few	TRBV9	.	TRBJ2-1	CASSVKGLTGEQFF	TGTGCCAGCAGCGTTAAGGGACTTACGGGTGAGCAGTTCTTC
.	TRBV19	TRBD2	TRBJ2-1	CASSIGLYGTSGRGNEQFF	TGTGCCAGTAGTATAGGGTTGTACGGAACTAGCGGGAGAGGAAATGAGCAGTTCTTC
.	TRBV6-5	.	TRBJ1-4	CASSYYPGEGEKLFF	TGTGCCAGCAGTTACTATCCGGGGGAGGGGGAAAAACTGTTTTTT
.	TRBV11-2	.	TRBJ1-2	CASRPQPGSNYGYTF	TGTGCCAGCAGACCCCAACCGGGCAGTAACTATGGCTACACCTTC
.	TRBV30	.	TRBJ1-2	CAWSQGPTYGYTF	TGTGCCTGGAGTCAAGGGCCGACTTATGGCTACACCTTC
.	TRBV29-1	TRBD2	TRBJ2-7	CSVGGASGISYEQYF	TGCAGCGTTGGAGGGGCCAGCGGGATATCCTACGAGCAGTACTTC
.	TRBV11-3	.	TRBJ2-4	CASSLPGENIQYF	TGTGCCAGCAGCTTGCCAGGGGAAAACATTCAGTACTTC
.	TRBV5-5	.	TRBJ1-2	CASSPDRTNYGYTF	TGTGCCAGCAGCCCGGACAGAACAAACTATGGCTACACCTTC
.	TRBV5-6	.	TRBJ1-5	CASSLGPGLNQPQHF	TGTGCCAGCAGCTTGGGTCCAGGCCTCAATCAGCCCCAGCATTTT
.	TRBV19	.	TRBJ1-2	CASSGDGSGYTF	TGTGCCAGTAGTGGCGACGGGTCAGGCTACACCTTC
.	TRBV7-9	.	TRBJ1-1	CASSLGLWEDPNTEAFF	TGTGCCAGCAGCTTAGGGCTTTGGGAGGACCCGAACACTGAAGCTTTCTTT
.	TRBV27	.	TRBJ2-3	CASSPSRYADTQYF	TGTGCCAGCAGTCCTAGCAGGTATGCAGATACGCAGTATTTT
once	TRBV29-1	.	TRBJ1-3	CSVSLEGNTIYF	TGCAGCGTTTCCTTGGAGGGAAACACCATATATTTT
once	TRBV30	.	TRBJ1-3	CAWSVMSGNTIYF	TGTGCCTGGAGTGTTATGTCTGGAAACACCATATATTTT
once	TRBV29-1	TRBD1	TRBJ1-3	CSVVWTGSGNTIYF	TGCAGCGTTGTATGGACAGGGTCTGGAAACACCATATATTTT
.	TRBV27	.	TRBJ1-3	CASSPRGSGNTIYF	TGTGCCAGCAGTCCACGGGGCTCTGGAAACACCATATATTTT